The 7 T cell receptor beta chains below come from one sample, sequenced in a study of shared clonotypes between healthy human individuals. Only in-frame clones appear in the TCRdb table, and some are missing; sequencing was by immunoSEQ multiplex PCR. The sample lists some 980,000 clones; over 75% were seen once. Sequencing was performed on memory CD4+ T cells sorted from blood. Indicated subset: CD45RA-negative fraction. The receptors were gathered from a man younger than 35 in good health.

To note about this clone: One end of the junction does not line up with germline, which may come from a read error. The genes are TRBV5-6 and TRBJ2-1, with D possibly TRBD2 on 5 matching bases. This CDR3 region has 16 residues. In germline, CDR1 is SGHDT, CDR2 YYEEEE. The CDR3 DNA is TGTGCCAGCAGCTGGTCCCCATCAGCGGTATACAATGGGCAGTTCTTC. Protein: CASSWSPSAVYNGQFF.

Worth noting for this clone: The same CDR3 arises from other DNA sequences in this sample as well. The J gene is TRBJ1-5, the V gene TRBV30; 8 bases are a match to TRBD1. The CDR3 runs 14 residues. Germline values: CDR1 GTSNPN, CDR2 SVGIG (reference sequence). With 1 base clipped from V and 3 bases from J, the junction kept 2 bases outside the gene matches. In DNA, the CDR3 is TGTGCCTGGAGTGACAGGGGGTTCAATCAGCCCCAGCATTTT. It yields the protein CAWSDRGFNQPQHF.

The chain joins TRBV6-5 to TRBJ2-7; D is ambiguous. Per the germline V gene, CDR1 is MNHEY and CDR2 is SVGAGI. The CDR3 has 12 amino acids. V lost 6 bases, J lost 2 bases, and 8 bases lay in between. CDR3: CASSPSTYEQYF. CDR3 in DNA: TGTGCCAGCAGCCCCTCGACCTACGAGCAGTACTTC.

The chain is built from TRBV28 and TRBJ1-2; D is uncertain. Germline CDR1 is MDHEN and CDR2 is SYDVKM. The CDR3 is 14 residues long. Trimming took 5 bases from V and 2 from J, leaving 12 bases between them. DNA of the CDR3: TGTGCCAGCAGTCTAGGGAATAGGAACTATGGCTACACCTTC. As protein: CASSLGNRNYGYTF.

The V call is TRBV7-2, the J call TRBJ2-1, with a possible D match to TRBD2 (5 bases). Between the trimmed V and J ends, which lost 2 bases and 3 bases, there was a span of 8 bases. CDR3 length equals 14 residues. CDR1 and CDR2 from the germline V gene are SGHTA and FQGNSA. CDR3 sequence (DNA): TGTGCCAGCAGCTTATCACGGGACTACAATGAGCAGTTCTTC. Translation gives CASSLSRDYNEQFF.

The J gene is TRBJ2-5, the V gene TRBV6-5; the match to TRBD2 covers 11 bases. Germline assignment: CDR1 MNHEY and CDR2 SVGAGI. The ends lost 6 bases at V and 3 bases at J; junction bases unmatched: 6. CDR3 length: 15 residues. CDR3 nucleotides: TGTGCCAGCAGACCCGGGACTAGCGGCAAAGAGACCCAGTACTTC. It encodes CASRPGTSGKETQYF.

This chain joins TRBV9 and TRBJ1-6; D not resolved. The V gene's germline CDR1 is SGDLS and CDR2 YYNGEE. The CDR3 loop spans 16 amino acids. The V and J ends lost 0 bases and 7 bases respectively, with 14 bases between them. The CDR3 region has the DNA TGTGCCAGCAGCGTAGTCCCCGTCAGGACCAATTCACCCCTCCACTTT. Its translation is CASSVVPVRTNSPLHF.